Following are 23 T cell receptor beta chains from one sample sequenced in a study of blood T cell repertoires in COVID-19. Produced via immunoSEQ multiplex PCR; TCRdb's table is partial and in-frame only. The sample contains some 83,000 clones, roughly 87% of which appear only once. The sample consisted of peripheral blood. These receptors were obtained from a woman of 80 years or more with active or convalescent COVID-19.

CDR3 coding DNA: TGTGCCAGCAGTCCACACCGGACTAGCGGGAGGTACGAGCAGTACTTC. This encodes CASSPHRTSGRYEQYF. The chain recombines TRBV27 with TRBJ2-7; 14 bases align to TRBD2. The CDR3 spans 16 residues. Germline values: CDR1 MNHEY, CDR2 SMNVEV (reference sequence). V shed 5 bases, J shed 4 bases, and the junction held 7 bases outside the gene matches.

A single count supports this clone. DNA of the CDR3: TGTGCCAGCAGCTTCGGTCTCAGAGCGGGAGTTGACGAGCAGTACTTC. Translation gives CASSFGLRAGVDEQYF. The chain uses TRBV7-2 and TRBJ2-7; 8 nucleotides line up with TRBD2. Trimming at V came to 3 bases and at J to 5 bases, leaving 12 bases not matched to a gene. The CDR3 loop spans 16 amino acids. Germline loops: CDR1 SGHTA, CDR2 FQGNSA.

The rearrangement uses TRBV29-1 and TRBJ2-7, with 8 bases fitting TRBD2. The CDR3 extends over 15 amino acids. CDR1 is SQVTM and CDR2 is ANQGSEA in the germline V gene. Trimming cost V 3 bases and J 1 base; bases outside gene matches: 8. The CDR3 region has the DNA TGCAGCGTTGAGGTCGACGGGACTAGTTCCTACGAGCAGTACTTC. Translated: CSVEVDGTSSYEQYF.

Judged by abundance, this clone is medium-sized (0.01 to 0.1%). The J gene is TRBJ2-2, the V gene TRBV21-1; the table's D gene call, TRBD1, was not cross checked with the DNA. TRBV21-1 is designated a pseudogene. The CDR3 length is 16 residues. The CDR3 spells CASSKARTGRAGELFF. For the CDR3, the DNA is TGTGCCAGCAGCAAGGCAAGGACAGGGCGGGCCGGGGAGCTGTTTTTT.

V and J are TRBV2 and TRBJ1-2; a possible D gene is TRBD1 (5 bases). V was trimmed by 4 bases and J by 6 bases, leaving 15 bases between them. The CDR3 is made up of 14 amino acids. Looked up from germline, CDR1 is SNHLY and CDR2 is FYNNEI. As DNA, the CDR3 is TGTGCCAGCAGTGGTCCAGGGCCCCGTGATGGCTACACCTTC. Translated, it gives CASSGPGPRDGYTF.

The chain couples TRBV3-1 (or the pseudogene TRBV3-2) to TRBJ1-3; 7 bases match TRBD1. V dropped 4 bases and J dropped 4; count of bases not matched to a gene: 4. This CDR3 region has 14 residues. Looked up from germline, CDR1 is LGHDT and CDR2 is YNNKEL (reference sequence). CDR3: CASSRGTAGNTIYF. The CDR3 DNA sequence: TGTGCCAGCAGCCGCGGGACAGCAGGAAACACCATATATTTT.

The CDR3 sequence: CASSLRVRHGTGELFF. CDR3 nucleotide sequence: TGCGCCAGCAGCCTGAGGGTGAGGCATGGGACCGGGGAGCTGTTTTTT. The rearrangement joins TRBV5-1 to TRBJ2-2, with TRBD2 as a possible D gene (5 bases). This CDR3 is 16 amino acids long. Trimming removed 4 bases from V and 5 bases from J, with 18 bases in between. Germline V lookup: CDR1 SGHRS, CDR2 YFSETQ.

The J gene is TRBJ1-5, the V gene TRBV23-1; the D is unclear. TRBV23-1 is an open reading frame whose function is uncertain. Deletions cut 6 bases from V and 2 bases from J, with 17 bases between. The CDR3 length is 16 residues. The CDR3 sequence: CASSRTPGYGNQPQHF. CDR3 nucleotide sequence: TGCGCCAGCAGCCGGACTCCGGGGTATGGCAATCAGCCCCAGCATTTT.

This chain joins TRBV18 and TRBJ2-6, with 7 nucleotides matching TRBD1. The length of the CDR3 is 18 residues. Germline V gene lookup returns CDR1 KGHSH and CDR2 LQKENI. Trimming removed 3 bases from V and 4 bases from J; junction bases left unmatched: 12. The CDR3 bases are TGTGCCAGCTCACCCCGACAGGGAACTTTGTCAGGGGCCAACGTCCTGACTTTC. It translates to CASSPRQGTLSGANVLTF.

This clone was detected only a few times. The chain carries TRBV24-1 and TRBJ2-1; D not certain. Germline V CDR1 and CDR2: KGHDR, SFDVKD. Trimming pared 2 bases from V and 5 bases from J, leaving 9 bases between. The CDR3 loop spans 14 amino acids. CDR3 nucleotide sequence: TGTGCCACCAGTGATTCGCGCGAGCACAATGAGCAGTTCTTC. This translates into CATSDSREHNEQFF.

This clone was seen a single time. The V call is TRBV19, the J call TRBJ1-1; weak D call: TRBD1 (6 bases). The germline CDR1 and CDR2 sequences are LNHDA and SQIVND (reference sequence). Trimming shortened V by 0 bases and J by 3 bases, and 8 bases separated the two germline ends. This CDR3 spans 14 amino acids. In DNA form, the CDR3 reads TGTGCCAGTAGTATAGAACAGGGAGACACTGAAGCTTTCTTT. This translates into CASSIEQGDTEAFF.

The chain links TRBV5-1 to TRBJ1-4; TRBD1 agrees at 8 bases. Germline loops: CDR1 SGHRS, CDR2 YFSETQ. The CDR3 sequence is 14 residues long. V shed 1 base and J 7 bases; nucleotides not matched to a gene: 3. CDR3 sequence (DNA): TGCGCCAGCAGCTTGACAGGGGGATTTGAAAAACTGTTTTTT. Protein: CASSLTGGFEKLFF. The variable domain in full, with the rest retrieved from reference TRBV5-1 and TRBJ1-4, is KAGVTQTPRYLIKTRGQQVTLSCSPISGHRSVSWYQQTPGQGLQFLFEYFSETQRNKGNFPGRFSGRQFSNSRSEMNVSTLELGDSALYLCASSLTGGFEKLFFGSGTQLSVL.

This clone was detected only a few times. The V and J genes are TRBV6-1 and TRBJ1-2, with 7 positions matching TRBD1. From germline, CDR1 is MNHNS and CDR2 SASEGT. J lost 8 bases, V lost 0 bases, and 6 bases had no gene match. The CDR3 is made up of 14 amino acids. The CDR3, as DNA: TGTGCCAGCAGTGAAGCGACAGGGTTCACGGGCTACACCTTC. Translation: CASSEATGFTGYTF.

Only a few counts were recorded for this clone. This chain links TRBV27 with TRBJ1-6; TRBD1 matches at 7 bases. Trimming at V came to 6 bases and at J to 9 bases, leaving 8 bases not matched to a gene. Germline V lookup: CDR1 MNHEY, CDR2 SMNVEV (reference sequence). The CDR3 covers 14 residues. CDR3 protein: CASRRDREPSPLHF. CDR3 coding DNA: TGTGCCAGCAGACGTGACAGGGAGCCTTCACCCCTCCACTTT.

The rearrangement joins TRBV28 to TRBJ1-5; the D is unclear. The CDR3 runs 16 residues. Trimming left V 2 bases short and J 0 bases short, with 11 bases between. CDR1 is MDHEN, CDR2 SYDVKM, per germline. CDR3 nucleotides: TGTGCCAGCAGTTTACTGGGGAGAAGTAGCAATCAGCCCCAGCATTTT. This translates into CASSLLGRSSNQPQHF.

This sequence joins TRBV4-3 and TRBJ2-7; maybe TRBD1 (6 bases). The V gene's germline CDR1 is LGHNA and CDR2 YSLEER. The CDR3 runs to 14 residues. Deletions cut 0 bases from V and 5 bases from J, with 11 bases between. CDR3 residues: CASSQDSQGNEQYF. The CDR3 region has the DNA TGCGCCAGCAGCCAAGATAGCCAGGGGAACGAGCAGTACTTC.

The chain is built from TRBV28 and TRBJ2-7; D gene unclear. Trimming left V 4 bases short and J 5 bases short, with 12 bases between. CDR3 length: 13 residues. Per germline, CDR1 MDHEN and CDR2 SYDVKM. The CDR3 nucleotides read TGTGCCAGCAGTTCCCCCAGGTTCCACGAGCAGTACTTC. It codes for CASSSPRFHEQYF.

The rearrangement uses TRBV4-3 and TRBJ1-1; D not resolved. The CDR3 extends over 15 amino acids. V lost 0 bases to trimming and J lost 6 bases, with 14 bases between them. Germline V gives CDR1 LGHNA, CDR2 YSLEER. This chain's CDR3 is CASSQDRQALAEAFF. In nucleotides, the CDR3 is TGCGCCAGCAGCCAAGATAGGCAGGCTTTGGCTGAAGCTTTCTTT.

The chain combines TRBV4-3 with TRBJ2-7; 9 nucleotides line up with TRBD1. V dropped 0 bases and J dropped 6; count of bases not matched to a gene: 9. From germline, CDR1 is LGHNA and CDR2 YSLEER. The CDR3 has 16 residues. The CDR3 nucleotides are TGCGCCAGCAGCCAAGAAACGCCGGACAGGGGTGGCGAGCAGTACTTC. This translates into CASSQETPDRGGEQYF.

This clone was recorded a few times. V gene TRBV19 combines with J gene TRBJ2-5; tentatively, D is TRBD1 (5 bases). CDR3 length equals 15 residues. V was trimmed by 6 bases and J by 6 bases, leaving 20 bases between them. The germline V gene encodes CDR1 LNHDA and CDR2 SQIVND (reference sequence). The DNA for the CDR3 is TGTGCCAGTAGCCCAGGGTGGCAAAAACAGAAGACCCAGTACTTC. The encoded protein is CASSPGWQKQKTQYF. The variable domain in full, with the rest retrieved from reference TRBV19 and TRBJ2-5, is DGGITQSPKYLFRKEGQNVTLSCEQNLNHDAMYWYRQDPGQGLRLIYYSQIVNDFQKGDIAEGYSVSREKKESFPLTVTSAQKNPTAFYLCASSPGWQKQKTQYFGPGTRLLVL.

The V and J genes are TRBV4-1 and TRBJ1-5; perhaps TRBD1 as D (6 bases). The CDR3 loop spans 13 amino acids. In germline, CDR1 is MGHRA, CDR2 YSYEKL. V was cut by 2 bases and J by 8 bases, with 10 bases left in between. Here the CDR3 reads CASSQSRGEPQHF. The CDR3 coding sequence is TGCGCCAGCAGCCAAAGCAGGGGAGAGCCCCAGCATTTT.

The CDR3 here is CASSLTGLGPNEQFF. CDR3 bases: TGTGCCAGCAGCTTAACGGGACTAGGCCCCAATGAGCAGTTCTTC. The chain uses TRBV7-2 and TRBJ2-1, with 8 bases lining up with TRBD2. V lost 2 bases to trimming and J lost 6 bases; unmatched junction nucleotides: 6. Germline V gene lookup returns CDR1 SGHTA and CDR2 FQGNSA. The CDR3 covers 15 residues.

This clone was seen only a few times. The chain joins TRBV7-3 to TRBJ1-1, with D unclear. The germline V gene has CDR1 SGHTA and CDR2 FQGTGA. The V and J ends lost 4 bases and 11 bases respectively, with 11 bases between them. The CDR3 loop spans 11 amino acids. The CDR3 DNA is TGTGCCAGCAGCTCGGGAGGGATGGCTTTCTTT. Its protein product is CASSSGGMAFF.